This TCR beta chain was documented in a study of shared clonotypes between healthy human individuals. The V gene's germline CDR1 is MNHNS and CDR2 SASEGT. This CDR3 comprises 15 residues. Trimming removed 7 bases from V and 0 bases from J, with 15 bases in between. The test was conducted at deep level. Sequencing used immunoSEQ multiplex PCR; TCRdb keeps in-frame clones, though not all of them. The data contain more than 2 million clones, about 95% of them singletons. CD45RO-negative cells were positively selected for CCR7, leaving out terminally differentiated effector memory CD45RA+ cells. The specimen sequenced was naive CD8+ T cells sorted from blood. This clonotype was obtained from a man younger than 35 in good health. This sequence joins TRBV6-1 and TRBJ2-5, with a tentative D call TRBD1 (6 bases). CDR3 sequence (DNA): TGTGCCAGCACTACAGGGCCAGTTTACCAAGAGACCCAGTACTTC. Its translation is CASTTGPVYQETQYF.